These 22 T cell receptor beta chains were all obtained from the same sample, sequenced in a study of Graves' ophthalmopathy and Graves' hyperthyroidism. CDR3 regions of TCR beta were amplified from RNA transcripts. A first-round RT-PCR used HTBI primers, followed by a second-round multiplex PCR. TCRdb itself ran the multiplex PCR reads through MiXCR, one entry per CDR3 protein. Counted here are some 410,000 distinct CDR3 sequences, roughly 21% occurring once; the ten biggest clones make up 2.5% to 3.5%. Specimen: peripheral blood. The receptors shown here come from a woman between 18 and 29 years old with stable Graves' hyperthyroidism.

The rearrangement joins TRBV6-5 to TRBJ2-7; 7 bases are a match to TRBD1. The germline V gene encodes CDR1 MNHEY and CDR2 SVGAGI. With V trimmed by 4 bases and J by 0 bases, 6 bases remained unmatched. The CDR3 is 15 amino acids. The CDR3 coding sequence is TGTGCCAGCAGTTCCCAATGGGACAGCTCCTACGAGCAGTACTTC. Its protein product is CASSSQWDSSYEQYF.

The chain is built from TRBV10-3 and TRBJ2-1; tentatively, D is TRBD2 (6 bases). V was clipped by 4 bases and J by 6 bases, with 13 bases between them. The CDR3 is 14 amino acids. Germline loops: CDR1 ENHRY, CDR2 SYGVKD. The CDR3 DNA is TGTGCCATCAGTGTCCAGACTAGAGTCAATGAGCAGTTCTTC. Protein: CAISVQTRVNEQFF.

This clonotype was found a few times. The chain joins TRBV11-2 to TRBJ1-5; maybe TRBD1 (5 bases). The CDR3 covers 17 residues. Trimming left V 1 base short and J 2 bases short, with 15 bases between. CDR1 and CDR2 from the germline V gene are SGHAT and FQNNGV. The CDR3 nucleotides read TGTGCCAGCAGCTTAGGCCCTCGGGGGGGAGGCAATCAGCCCCAGCATTTT. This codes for CASSLGPRGGGNQPQHF.

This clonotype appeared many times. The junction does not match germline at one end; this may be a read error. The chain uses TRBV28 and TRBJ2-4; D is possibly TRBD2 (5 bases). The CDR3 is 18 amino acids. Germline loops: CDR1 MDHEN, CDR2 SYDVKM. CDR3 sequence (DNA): TGTGCCAGCAGTTTTGTGTCTAGGACGACGCTAGCCAAAAACATTAAGTACTTC. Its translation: CASSFVSRTTLAKNIKYF.

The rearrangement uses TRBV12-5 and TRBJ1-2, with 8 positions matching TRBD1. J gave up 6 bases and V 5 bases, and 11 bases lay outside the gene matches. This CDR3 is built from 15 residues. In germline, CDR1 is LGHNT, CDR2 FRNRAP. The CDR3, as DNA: TGTGCTAGTGGTCCCCCGAATTCAGGGGGCCATGGCTACACCTTC. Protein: CASGPPNSGGHGYTF. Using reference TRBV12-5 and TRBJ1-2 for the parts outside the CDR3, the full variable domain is DARVTQTPRHKVTEMGQEVTMRCQPILGHNTVFWYRQTMMQGLELLAYFRNRAPLDDSGMPKDRFSAEMPDATLATLKIQPSEPRDSAVYFCASGPPNSGGHGYTFGSGTRLTVV.

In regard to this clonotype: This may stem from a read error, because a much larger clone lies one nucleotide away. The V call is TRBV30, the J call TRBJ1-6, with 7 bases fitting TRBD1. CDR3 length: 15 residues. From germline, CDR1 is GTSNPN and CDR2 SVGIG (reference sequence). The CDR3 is CAWSLGTAYNSHLHF. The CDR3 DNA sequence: TGTGCCTGGAGTCTCGGGACAGCATATAATTCACACCTCCACTTT.

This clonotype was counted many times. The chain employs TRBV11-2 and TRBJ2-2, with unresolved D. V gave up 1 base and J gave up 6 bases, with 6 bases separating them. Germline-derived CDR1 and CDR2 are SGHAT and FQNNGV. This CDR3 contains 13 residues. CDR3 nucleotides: TGTGCCAGCAGCTTAGCTGATTCCGGGGAGCTGTTTTTT. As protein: CASSLADSGELFF.

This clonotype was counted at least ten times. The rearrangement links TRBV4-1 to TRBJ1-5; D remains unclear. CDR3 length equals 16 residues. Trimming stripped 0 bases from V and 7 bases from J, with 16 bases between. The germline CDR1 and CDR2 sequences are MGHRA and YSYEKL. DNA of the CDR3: TGCGCCAGCAGCCAAGATAAGTGGGTAACGGAGCAGCCCCAGCATTTT. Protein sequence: CASSQDKWVTEQPQHF.

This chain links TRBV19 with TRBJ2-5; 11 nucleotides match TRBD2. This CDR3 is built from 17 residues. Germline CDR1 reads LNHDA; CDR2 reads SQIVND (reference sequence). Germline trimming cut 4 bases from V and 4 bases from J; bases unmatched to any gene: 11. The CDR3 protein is CASSTITPTSGIETQYF. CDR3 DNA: TGTGCCAGTAGTACGATAACCCCGACTAGCGGGATAGAGACCCAGTACTTC.

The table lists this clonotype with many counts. CDR3 sequence reads: CASSLDGGSNQPQHF. CDR3 DNA sequence: TGTGCCAGCTCCCTCGACGGGGGGAGCAATCAGCCCCAGCATTTT. The rearrangement links TRBV11-2 to TRBJ1-5; D is perhaps TRBD1 (5 bases). Germline V CDR1 and CDR2: SGHAT, FQNNGV. The length of the CDR3 is 15 residues. Trimming left V 8 bases short and J 1 base short, with 15 bases between.

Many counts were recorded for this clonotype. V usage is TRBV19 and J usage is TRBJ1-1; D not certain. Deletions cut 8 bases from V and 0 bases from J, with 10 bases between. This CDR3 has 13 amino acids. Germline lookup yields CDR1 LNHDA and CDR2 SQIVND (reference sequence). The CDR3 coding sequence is TGTGCCAGTTCACAGATTTTGAACACTGAAGCTTTCTTT. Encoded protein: CASSQILNTEAFF.

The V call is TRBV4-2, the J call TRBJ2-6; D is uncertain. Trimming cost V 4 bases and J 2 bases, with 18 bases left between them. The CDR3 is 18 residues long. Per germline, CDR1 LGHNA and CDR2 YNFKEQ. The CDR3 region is CASSPLWARPTGANVLTF. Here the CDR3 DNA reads TGTGCCAGCAGCCCCTTATGGGCGAGACCTACTGGGGCCAACGTCCTGACTTTC.

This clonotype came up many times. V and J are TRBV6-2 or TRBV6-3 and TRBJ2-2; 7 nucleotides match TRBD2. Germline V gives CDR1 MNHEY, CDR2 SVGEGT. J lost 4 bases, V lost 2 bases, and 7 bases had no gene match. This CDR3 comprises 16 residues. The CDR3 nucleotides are TGTGCCAGCAGTTACGATTTAGCGGGCCTCACCGGGGAGCTGTTTTTT. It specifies CASSYDLAGLTGELFF.

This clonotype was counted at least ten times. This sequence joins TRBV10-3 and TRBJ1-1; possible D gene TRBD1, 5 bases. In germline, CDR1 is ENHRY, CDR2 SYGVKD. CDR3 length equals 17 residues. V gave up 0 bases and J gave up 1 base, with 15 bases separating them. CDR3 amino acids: CAISESERGWENTEAFF. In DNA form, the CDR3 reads TGTGCCATCAGTGAGTCGGAACGGGGCTGGGAGAACACTGAAGCTTTCTTT.

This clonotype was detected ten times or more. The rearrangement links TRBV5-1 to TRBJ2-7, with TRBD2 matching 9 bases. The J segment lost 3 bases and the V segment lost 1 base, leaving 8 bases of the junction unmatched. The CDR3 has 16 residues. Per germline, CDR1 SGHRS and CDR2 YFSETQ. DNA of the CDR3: TGCGCCAGCAGCTTGTGGCCAGCGGGAGGAGGCTACGAGCAGTACTTC. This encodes CASSLWPAGGGYEQYF.

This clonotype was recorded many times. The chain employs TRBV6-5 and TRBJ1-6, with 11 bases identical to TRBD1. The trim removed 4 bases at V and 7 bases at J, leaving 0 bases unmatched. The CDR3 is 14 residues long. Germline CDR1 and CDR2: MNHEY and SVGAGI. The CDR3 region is CASSWDRGNSPLHF. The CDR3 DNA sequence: TGTGCCAGCAGTTGGGACAGGGGGAATTCACCCCTCCACTTT.

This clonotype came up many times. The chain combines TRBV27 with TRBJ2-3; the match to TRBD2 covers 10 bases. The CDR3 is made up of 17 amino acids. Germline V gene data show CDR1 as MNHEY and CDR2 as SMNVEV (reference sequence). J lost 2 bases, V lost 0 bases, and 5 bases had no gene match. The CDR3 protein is CASSLSGLAMYTDTQYF. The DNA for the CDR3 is TGTGCCAGCAGTTTATCGGGACTAGCGATGTACACAGATACGCAGTATTTT.

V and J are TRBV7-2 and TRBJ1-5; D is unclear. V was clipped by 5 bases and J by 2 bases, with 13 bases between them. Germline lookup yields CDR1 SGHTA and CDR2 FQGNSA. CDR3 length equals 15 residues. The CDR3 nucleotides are TGTGCCAGCAGCACCACCCGTCTTGGCAATCAGCCCCAGCATTTT. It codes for CASSTTRLGNQPQHF. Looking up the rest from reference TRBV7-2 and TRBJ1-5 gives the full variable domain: GAGVSQSPSNKVTEKGKDVELRCDPISGHTALYWYRQSLGQGLEFLIYFQGNSAPDKSGLPSDRFSAERTGGSVSTLTIQRTQQEDSAVYLCASSTTRLGNQPQHFGDGTRLSIL.

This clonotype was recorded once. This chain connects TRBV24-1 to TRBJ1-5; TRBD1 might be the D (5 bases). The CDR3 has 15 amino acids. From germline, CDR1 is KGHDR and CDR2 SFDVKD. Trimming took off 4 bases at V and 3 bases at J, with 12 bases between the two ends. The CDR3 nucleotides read TGTGCCACCAGTGACTCGAGACAGATCAATCAGCCCCAGCATTTT. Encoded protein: CATSDSRQINQPQHF.

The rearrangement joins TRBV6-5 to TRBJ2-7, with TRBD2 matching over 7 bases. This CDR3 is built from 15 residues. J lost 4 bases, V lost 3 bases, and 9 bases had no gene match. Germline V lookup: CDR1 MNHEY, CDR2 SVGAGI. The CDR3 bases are TGTGCCAGCAGTTATTCTGGCGGGAGAGAATACGAGCAGTACTTC. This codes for CASSYSGGREYEQYF.

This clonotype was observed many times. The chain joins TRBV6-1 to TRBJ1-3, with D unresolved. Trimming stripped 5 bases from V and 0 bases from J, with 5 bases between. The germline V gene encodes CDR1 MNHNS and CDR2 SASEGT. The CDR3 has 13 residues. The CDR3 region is CASSRGSGNTIYF. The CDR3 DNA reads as TGTGCCAGCAGTCGGGGCTCTGGAAACACCATATATTTT.

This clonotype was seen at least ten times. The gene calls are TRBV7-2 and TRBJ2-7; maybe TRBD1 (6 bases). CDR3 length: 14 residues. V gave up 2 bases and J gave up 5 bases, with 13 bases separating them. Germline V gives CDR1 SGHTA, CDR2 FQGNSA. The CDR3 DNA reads TGTGCCAGCAGCTTACTGAACAGGGCCAACGAGCAGTACTTC. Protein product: CASSLLNRANEQYF. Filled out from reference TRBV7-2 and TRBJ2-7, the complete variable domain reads GAGVSQSPSNKVTEKGKDVELRCDPISGHTALYWYRQSLGQGLEFLIYFQGNSAPDKSGLPSDRFSAERTGGSVSTLTIQRTQQEDSAVYLCASSLLNRANEQYFGPGTRLTVT.